This TCR beta chain emerged from a study of CD8+CD57+ T cells in acquired aplastic anemia. Overall study: Roughly 3 ug was the average amount of DNA from sorted CD4+ and CD8+ cells.

The CDR3 covers 13 residues. The germline V gene has CDR1 DFQATT and CDR2 SNEGSKA (reference sequence). V was shortened by 6 bases and J by 4 bases, with 15 bases between the two germline ends. Profiling of TCR beta VDJ combinations and CDR3 sequences used genomic DNA as template. TCRdb passed the reads through MiXCR, listing each CDR3 protein once. The sample includes some 190,000 distinct CDR3 sequences, 40% to 55% of them seen just once. In its sample, this clonotype was seen a few times. What it binds is not known. Study results and caveats: There were approximately 27 CD8+ CDR3 sequences that occurred in both patients and controls.

The TCR originated in a human donor in good health. V and J are TRBV20-1 and TRBJ1-1; D is unresolved. The sample was sorted CD4+, CD8+, or CD8+CD57+ T cells (not recorded which) from PBMCs. The CDR3 here is CSAPGFLGTEAFF. The CDR3 DNA sequence: TGCAGTGCCCCGGGATTTTTGGGCACTGAAGCTTTCTTT.